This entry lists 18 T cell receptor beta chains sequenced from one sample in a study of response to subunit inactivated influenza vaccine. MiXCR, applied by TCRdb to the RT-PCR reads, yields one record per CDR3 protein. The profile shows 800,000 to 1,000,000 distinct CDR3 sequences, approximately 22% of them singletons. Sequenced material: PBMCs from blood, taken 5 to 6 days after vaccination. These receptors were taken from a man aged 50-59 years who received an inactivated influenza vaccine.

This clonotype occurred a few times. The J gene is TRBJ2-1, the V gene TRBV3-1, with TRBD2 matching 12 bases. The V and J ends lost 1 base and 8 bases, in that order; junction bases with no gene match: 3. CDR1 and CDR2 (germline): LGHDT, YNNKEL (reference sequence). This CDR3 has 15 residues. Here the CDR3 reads CASSQGLAGVDEQFF. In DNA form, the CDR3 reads TGTGCCAGCAGCCAAGGACTAGCGGGAGTTGATGAGCAGTTCTTC.

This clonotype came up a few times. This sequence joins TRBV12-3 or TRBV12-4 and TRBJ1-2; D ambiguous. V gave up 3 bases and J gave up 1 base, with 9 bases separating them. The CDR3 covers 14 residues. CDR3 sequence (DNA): TGTGCCAGCAGTTTCGCGACGGATAACTATGGCTACACCTTC. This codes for CASSFATDNYGYTF.

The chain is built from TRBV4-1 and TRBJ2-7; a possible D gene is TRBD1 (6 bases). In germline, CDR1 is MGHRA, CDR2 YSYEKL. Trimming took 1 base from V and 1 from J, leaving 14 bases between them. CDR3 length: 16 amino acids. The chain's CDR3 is CASSQGGLQGSYEQYF. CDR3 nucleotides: TGCGCCAGCAGCCAAGGGGGGCTCCAAGGGTCCTACGAGCAGTACTTC.

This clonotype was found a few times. CDR3 loop: CASSLPGTGGQETQYF. CDR3 nucleotides: TGTGCCAGCAGCTTGCCGGGGACAGGGGGACAAGAGACCCAGTACTTC. This chain uses TRBV5-8 with TRBJ2-5, with TRBD1 identical over 11 bases. The germline V gene encodes CDR1 SGHTS and CDR2 YDEGEE. CDR3 size: 16 residues. The trim removed 1 base at V and 2 bases at J, leaving 4 bases unmatched.

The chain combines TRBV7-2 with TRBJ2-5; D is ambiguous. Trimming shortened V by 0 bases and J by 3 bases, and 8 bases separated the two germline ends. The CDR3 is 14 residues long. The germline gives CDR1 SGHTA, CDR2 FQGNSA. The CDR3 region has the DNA TGTGCCAGCAGCTTAGCCACCTTCAAAGAGACCCAGTACTTC. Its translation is CASSLATFKETQYF. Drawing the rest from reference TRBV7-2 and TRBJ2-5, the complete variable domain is GAGVSQSPSNKVTEKGKDVELRCDPISGHTALYWYRQSLGQGLEFLIYFQGNSAPDKSGLPSDRFSAERTGGSVSTLTIQRTQQEDSAVYLCASSLATFKETQYFGPGTRLLVL.

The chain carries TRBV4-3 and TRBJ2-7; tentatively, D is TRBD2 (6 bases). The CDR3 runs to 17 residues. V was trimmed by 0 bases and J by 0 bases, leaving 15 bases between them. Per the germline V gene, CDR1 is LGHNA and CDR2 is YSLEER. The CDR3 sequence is CASSQDGRDGNSYEQYF. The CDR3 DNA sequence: TGCGCCAGCAGCCAAGATGGGCGGGACGGTAACTCCTACGAGCAGTACTTC.

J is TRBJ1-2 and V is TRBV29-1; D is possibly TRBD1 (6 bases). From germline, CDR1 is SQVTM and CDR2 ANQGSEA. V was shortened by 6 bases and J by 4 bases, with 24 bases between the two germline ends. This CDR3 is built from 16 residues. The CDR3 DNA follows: TGCAGCGTGGAACCTTCTTTAAGGACAGACACCTATGGCTACACCTTC. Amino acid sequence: CSVEPSLRTDTYGYTF.

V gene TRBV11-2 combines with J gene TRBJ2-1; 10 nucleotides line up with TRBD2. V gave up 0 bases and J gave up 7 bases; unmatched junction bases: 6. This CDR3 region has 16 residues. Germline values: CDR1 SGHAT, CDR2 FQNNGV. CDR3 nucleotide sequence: TGTGCCAGCAGCTTAGAAGCGGGAGGGTGGCTAAATGAGCAGTTCTTC. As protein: CASSLEAGGWLNEQFF.

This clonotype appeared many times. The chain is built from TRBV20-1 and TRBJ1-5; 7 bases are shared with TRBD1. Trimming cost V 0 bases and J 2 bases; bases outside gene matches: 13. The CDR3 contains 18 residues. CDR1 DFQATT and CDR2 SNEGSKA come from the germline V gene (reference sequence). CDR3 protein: CSARDSQGVGNGNQPQHF. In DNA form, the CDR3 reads TGCAGTGCTAGAGATAGCCAGGGGGTAGGAAATGGCAATCAGCCCCAGCATTTT.

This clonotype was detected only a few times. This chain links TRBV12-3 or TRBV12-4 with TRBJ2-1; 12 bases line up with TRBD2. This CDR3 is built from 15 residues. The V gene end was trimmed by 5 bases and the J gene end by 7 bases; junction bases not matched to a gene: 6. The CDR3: CASSPPSGRENEQFF. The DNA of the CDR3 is TGTGCCAGCAGTCCCCCTAGCGGGAGGGAAAATGAGCAGTTCTTC.

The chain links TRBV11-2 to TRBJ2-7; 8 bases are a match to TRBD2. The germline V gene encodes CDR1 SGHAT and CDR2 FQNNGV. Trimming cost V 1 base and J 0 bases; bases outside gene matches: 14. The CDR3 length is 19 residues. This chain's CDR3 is CASSLVPPGFSGVSYEQYF. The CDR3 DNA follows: TGTGCCAGCAGCTTAGTCCCCCCCGGGTTTAGCGGGGTCTCCTACGAGCAGTACTTC.

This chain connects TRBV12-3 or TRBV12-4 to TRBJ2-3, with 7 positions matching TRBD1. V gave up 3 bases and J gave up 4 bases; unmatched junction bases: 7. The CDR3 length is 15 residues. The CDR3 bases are TGTGCCAGCAGTTTTCTACGACAGGGCGCAGATACGCAGTATTTT. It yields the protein CASSFLRQGADTQYF.

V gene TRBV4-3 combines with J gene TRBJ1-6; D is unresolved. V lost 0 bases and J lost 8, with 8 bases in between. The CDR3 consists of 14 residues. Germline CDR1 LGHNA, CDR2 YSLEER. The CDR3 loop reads CASSQDWRYSPLHF. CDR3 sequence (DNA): TGCGCCAGCAGCCAAGACTGGCGGTATTCACCCCTCCACTTT.

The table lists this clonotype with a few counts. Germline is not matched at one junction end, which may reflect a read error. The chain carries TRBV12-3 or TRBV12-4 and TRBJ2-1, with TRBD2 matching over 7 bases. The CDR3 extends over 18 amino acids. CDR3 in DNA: TGTGCCATCAGTTTAGCGCTTATGGCGGGAGAGGGATACAATGAGCAGTTCTTC. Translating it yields CAISLALMAGEGYNEQFF.

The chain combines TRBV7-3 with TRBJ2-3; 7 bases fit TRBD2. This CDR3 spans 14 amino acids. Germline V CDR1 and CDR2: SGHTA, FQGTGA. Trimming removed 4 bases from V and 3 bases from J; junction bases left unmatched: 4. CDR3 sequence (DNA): TGTGCCAGCAGCTCCGGACTAGGTACAGATACGCAGTATTTT. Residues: CASSSGLGTDTQYF.

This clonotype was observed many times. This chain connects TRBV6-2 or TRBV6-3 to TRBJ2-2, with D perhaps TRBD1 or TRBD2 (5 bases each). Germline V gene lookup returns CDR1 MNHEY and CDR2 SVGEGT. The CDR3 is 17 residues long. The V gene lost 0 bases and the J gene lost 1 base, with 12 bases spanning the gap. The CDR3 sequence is CASSYSSRGVNTGELFF. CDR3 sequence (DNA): TGTGCCAGCAGTTACTCGTCAAGGGGAGTGAACACCGGGGAGCTGTTTTTT.

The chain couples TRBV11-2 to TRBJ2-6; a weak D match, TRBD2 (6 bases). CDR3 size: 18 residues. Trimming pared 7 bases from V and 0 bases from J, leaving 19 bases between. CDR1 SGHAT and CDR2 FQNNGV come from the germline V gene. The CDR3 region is CASIRSGTRFSGANVLTF. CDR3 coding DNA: TGTGCCAGCATCCGGTCGGGGACTCGCTTCTCTGGGGCCAACGTCCTGACTTTC. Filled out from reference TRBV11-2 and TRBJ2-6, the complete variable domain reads EAGVAQSPRYKIIEKRQSVAFWCNPISGHATLYWYQQILGQGPKLLIQFQNNGVVDDSQLPKDRFSAERLKGVDSTLKIQPAKLEDSAVYLCASIRSGTRFSGANVLTFGAGSRLTVL.

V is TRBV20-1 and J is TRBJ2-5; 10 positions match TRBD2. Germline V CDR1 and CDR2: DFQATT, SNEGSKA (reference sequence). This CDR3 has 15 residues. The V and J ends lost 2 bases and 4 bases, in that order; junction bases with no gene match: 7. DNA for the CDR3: TGCAGTGCTAGAAATAGCGGGAGGACCGGAGAGACCCAGTACTTC. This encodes CSARNSGRTGETQYF.